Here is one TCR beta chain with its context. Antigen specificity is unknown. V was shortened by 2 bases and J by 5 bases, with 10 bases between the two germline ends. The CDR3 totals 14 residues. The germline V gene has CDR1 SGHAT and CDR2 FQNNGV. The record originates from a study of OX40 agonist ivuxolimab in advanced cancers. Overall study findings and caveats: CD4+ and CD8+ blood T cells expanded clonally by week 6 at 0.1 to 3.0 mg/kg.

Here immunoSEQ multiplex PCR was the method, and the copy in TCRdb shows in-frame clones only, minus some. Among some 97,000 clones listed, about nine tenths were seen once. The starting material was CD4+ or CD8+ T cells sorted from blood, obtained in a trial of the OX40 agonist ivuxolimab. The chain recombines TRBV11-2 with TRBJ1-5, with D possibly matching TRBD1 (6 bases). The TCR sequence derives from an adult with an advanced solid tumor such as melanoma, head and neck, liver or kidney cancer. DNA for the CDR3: TGTGCCAGCAGCTTACAGGGGATTGATCAGCCCCAGCATTTT. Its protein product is CASSLQGIDQPQHF.